This TCR beta chain was captured in a study of early T cells in non-severe SARS-CoV-2 infection. As for the study in general: Sequencing of unsorted whole blood was done on bulk RNA, leaving chains unpaired.

This clonotype has more than one count but fewer than ten. The antigen remains undetermined. Study results and caveats: A preference for anti-spike CD8 responses marked VDJdb matching, which missed private and CD4 specificities.

V was cut by 8 bases and J by 0 bases, with 5 bases left in between. This CDR3 spans 11 amino acids. CDR1 and CDR2 from the germline V gene are ENHRY and SYGVKD. Each single cDNA molecule received a unique molecular identifier. One entry per CDR3 protein, called by TCRdb with MiXCR from the 5' RACE reads. The sample includes 30,000 to 40,000 distinct CDR3 sequences, roughly 4.4% of them seen just once. The receptor was isolated from an adult who was a healthcare worker with PCR-confirmed SARS-CoV-2 infection or an uninfected control (not recorded which). The sample comprised whole blood. The V call is TRBV10-3, the J call TRBJ2-7, with D unclear. This CDR3 is CAIGDSYEQYF. In DNA, the CDR3 is TGTGCCATCGGAGACTCCTACGAGCAGTACTTC.